This is a list of T cell receptor beta chains from one sample in a study of OX40 agonist ivuxolimab in advanced cancers. Profiled with immunoSEQ multiplex PCR; TCRdb holds only in-frame clones, not every one. The sample includes over 40,000 clones, roughly 86% seen only once; the top ten take approximately 0.37%. The sequencing used CD4+ or CD8+ T cells sorted from blood, collected in a trial of the OX40 agonist ivuxolimab. These receptors originate from an adult with an advanced solid tumor such as melanoma, head and neck, liver or kidney cancer. Both conserved end residues are part of each CDR3. Fields, in order: J gene, V gene, clone size, D gene, CDR3 protein, CDR3 DNA. D genes are given only for firm matches. Rows may omit the clone size; those that give it use once, few, many or a size class.

TRBJ2-2 TRBV11-1 . TRBD2 CASSFLGGGITGELFF TGTGCCAGCAGCTTCCTGGGCGGGGGGATCACCGGGGAGCTGTTTTTT
TRBJ2-3 TRBV6-5 . TRBD2 CASSLAGGPTDTQYF TGTGCCAGCAGTTTAGCGGGAGGGCCAACAGATACGCAGTATTTT
TRBJ2-1 TRBV2 once TRBD2 CASRRTSGAPNEQFF TGTGCCAGCAGGAGGACTAGCGGGGCACCCAATGAGCAGTTCTTC
TRBJ1-5 TRBV6-1 . . CASSDLIRQNSNQPQHF TGTGCCAGCAGTGATCTAATCCGACAGAATAGCAATCAGCCCCAGCATTTT
TRBJ2-1 TRBV18 once TRBD1 CASSYSGTGLSYNEQFF TGTGCCAGCTCATATTCCGGGACAGGGCTCTCCTACAATGAGCAGTTCTTC
TRBJ2-1 TRBV7-9 . TRBD2 CASSASGAYNEQFF TGTGCCAGCAGCGCTAGCGGGGCATACAATGAGCAGTTCTTC
TRBJ2-3 TRBV28 . TRBD2 CASVAGSSTDTQYF TGTGCCAGTGTAGCGGGCTCTAGCACAGATACGCAGTATTTT
TRBJ1-2 TRBV29-1 . TRBD1 CSVGQGKTYGYTF TGCAGCGTGGGACAGGGAAAGACCTATGGCTACACCTTC
TRBJ2-1 TRBV5-4 . . CASSLDSNEQFF TGTGCCAGCAGCTTGGACAGCAATGAGCAGTTCTTC
TRBJ1-5 TRBV5-8 . . CASSLVGPQHF TGTGCCAGCAGCTTGGTAGGGCCCCAGCATTTT
TRBJ1-3 TRBV10-3 medium-sized TRBD1 CAISGDRDKGNTIYF TGTGCCATCAGTGGGGACAGGGATAAGGGAAACACCATATATTTT
TRBJ2-2 TRBV18 . . CASSPPSRGELFF TGTGCCAGCTCACCACCCTCCCGCGGGGAGCTGTTTTTT
TRBJ2-1 TRBV4-3 . TRBD2 CASSQDSTRGGIGQFF TGCGCCAGCAGCCAAGATAGCACCCGGGGGGGTATCGGGCAGTTCTTC
TRBJ2-3 TRBV10-3 . . CAISESVRSTDTQYF TGTGCCATCAGTGAGTCGGTCAGGAGCACAGATACGCAGTATTTT
TRBJ1-6 TRBV6-5 . . CASRSNSPLHF TGTGCCAGCAGGTCCAATTCACCCCTCCACTTT
TRBJ2-7 TRBV10-3 . TRBD1 CAIGSSPRTGGLEQYF TGTGCCATCGGATCCTCTCCCCGGACAGGGGGCCTCGAGCAGTACTTC
TRBJ1-5 TRBV28 few . CASSGGQPQHF TGTGCCAGCAGTGGGGGTCAGCCCCAGCATTTT
TRBJ1-1 TRBV19 . . CASSPRRNTEAFF TGTGCCAGTAGTCCGCGGAGGAACACTGAAGCTTTCTTT
TRBJ2-7 TRBV6-5 . . CASSYSVGSSYEQYF TGTGCCAGCAGTTACTCGGTAGGGAGCTCCTACGAGCAGTACTTC
TRBJ2-5 TRBV7-8 . . CASSQAALAAQETQYF TGTGCCAGCAGCCAAGCCGCATTAGCAGCCCAAGAGACCCAGTACTTC
TRBJ1-4 TRBV19 . TRBD1 CASRTRGGANEKLFF TGTGCCAGTAGAACCAGGGGGGGAGCTAATGAAAAACTGTTTTTT
TRBJ2-1 TRBV7-9 . . CASSLLWEVANEQFF TGTGCCAGCAGCTTATTGTGGGAGGTGGCCAATGAGCAGTTCTTC
TRBJ1-2 TRBV6-1 . TRBD1 CASTEGQPRGNGYTF TGTGCCAGCACTGAGGGACAGCCACGGGGTAATGGCTACACCTTC
TRBJ2-1 TRBV19 . TRBD2 CASSIPIAGVDEQFF TGTGCCAGTAGTATCCCCATAGCGGGAGTGGATGAGCAGTTCTTC
TRBJ2-1 TRBV30 . . CAWSAVVGEQFF TGTGCCTGGAGTGCCGTGGTCGGCGAGCAGTTCTTC
TRBJ1-1 TRBV7-9 . . CASSLDPGIITEAFF TGTGCCAGCAGCTTAGATCCAGGGATCATCACTGAAGCTTTCTTT
TRBJ2-3 TRBV7-9 . TRBD2 CASSLDGTRGGTDTQYF TGTGCCAGCAGCTTAGACGGAACTCGGGGGGGCACAGATACGCAGTATTTT
TRBJ2-1 TRBV6-4 . . CASSEDDRRLYNEQFF TGTGCCAGCAGTGAAGACGACAGGAGACTTTACAATGAGCAGTTCTTC
TRBJ1-5 TRBV6-1 . . CASTDRWSGNQPQHF TGTGCCAGCACTGACAGGTGGTCGGGCAATCAGCCCCAGCATTTT
TRBJ1-2 TRBV11-2 . TRBD1 CASSLGDRGRGYTF TGTGCCAGCAGCTTAGGGGACAGGGGCAGAGGCTACACCTTC
TRBJ2-3 TRBV19 . . CASTPFGGRGTDTQYF TGTGCCAGTACCCCGTTCGGAGGGAGAGGCACAGATACGCAGTATTTT
TRBJ2-7 TRBV11-2 . TRBD2 CASRGLAGTYEQYF TGTGCCAGCAGGGGACTAGCGGGTACCTACGAGCAGTACTTC
TRBJ2-7 TRBV5-6 . TRBD1 CASSQGQLVNEQYF TGTGCCAGCAGCCAGGGACAGCTAGTAAACGAGCAGTACTTC
TRBJ2-4 TRBV6-5 . TRBD2 CASREAGGPNIQYF TGTGCCAGCAGAGAAGCGGGAGGGCCGAACATTCAGTACTTC
TRBJ2-2 TRBV7-2 . TRBD2 CASSPSGPPGTGELFF TGTGCCAGCAGCCCTAGCGGGCCCCCGGGCACCGGGGAGCTGTTTTTT
TRBJ1-5 TRBV9 . . CASSVVPHHSNQPQHF TGTGCCAGCAGCGTAGTGCCCCACCATAGCAATCAGCCCCAGCATTTT
TRBJ1-3 TRBV19 . . CASGSGPNGNTIYF TGTGCCAGTGGGAGTGGACCTAATGGAAACACCATATATTTT
TRBJ1-4 TRBV5-1 . TRBD1 CASSLAGGEKLFF TGCGCCAGCAGCTTGGCAGGGGGTGAAAAACTGTTTTTT
TRBJ1-5 TRBV6-5 . . CASSSLGGWSNQPQHF TGTGCCAGCAGTTCCCTAGGGGGGTGGAGCAATCAGCCCCAGCATTTT
TRBJ2-5 TRBV19 . . CASSPGGTTQETQYF TGTGCCAGTAGTCCAGGGGGGACTACACAAGAGACCCAGTACTTC
TRBJ2-5 TRBV6-1 . . CASSEAETQYF TGTGCCAGCAGTGAAGCGGAGACCCAGTACTTC
TRBJ1-2 TRBV30 . . CAWSVLTGTVYGYTF TGTGCCTGGAGTGTCCTGACAGGAACCGTCTATGGCTACACCTTC
TRBJ1-2 TRBV9 . TRBD1 CASKRAGGHYGYTF TGTGCCAGCAAGAGGGCAGGGGGCCACTATGGCTACACCTTC
TRBJ2-1 TRBV7-3 . . CASTPYPTAYNEQFF TGTGCCAGCACTCCTTACCCGACCGCCTACAATGAGCAGTTCTTC
TRBJ2-5 TRBV7-7 once . CASSPGTDETQYF TGTGCTAGCAGCCCCGGGACCGACGAGACCCAGTACTTC
TRBJ2-7 TRBV18 . TRBD2 CASSIGTSGPYEQYF TGTGCCAGCTCAATAGGGACTAGCGGTCCCTACGAGCAGTACTTC
TRBJ1-1 TRBV4-3 . . CASSQGVQGNTEAFF TGCGCCAGCAGCCAAGGTGTACAGGGAAACACTGAAGCTTTCTTT
TRBJ2-3 TRBV6-1 once . CASSEAIRLSDRDTQYF TGTGCCAGCAGTGAAGCTATTAGGCTATCTGACAGAGATACGCAGTATTTT
TRBJ2-2 TRBV7-2 once . CASSPFSGELFF TGTGCCAGCAGCCCCTTCTCCGGGGAGCTGTTTTTT
TRBJ2-7 TRBV18 once . CASSPLTTYEQYF TGTGCCAGCTCACCCTTAACAACCTACGAGCAGTACTTC
TRBJ2-3 TRBV11-3 . . CASSLAGKSDTQYF TGTGCCAGCAGCTTAGCGGGGAAGTCAGATACGCAGTATTTT
TRBJ2-2 TRBV2 . TRBD2 CASSERSGAANTGELFF TGTGCCAGCAGCGAACGCAGCGGGGCAGCTAACACCGGGGAGCTGTTTTTT